The 5 T cell receptor beta chains given below trace back to one sample, sequenced in a study of cytomegalovirus exposure and HLA in healthy donors. PCR employed 60 Vbeta and 13 Jbeta primers. Repertoires were generated with immunoSEQ multiplex PCR, while TCRdb's copy carries only in-frame clones and drops some. This sample carries around 150,000 clones, roughly 78% of them seen once, and the ten largest clones take 6.5%. The sample consisted of PBMCs. These receptors came from a man aged 40-55 years in good health and CMV-seropositive.

The chain is built from TRBV5-4 and TRBJ1-1; maybe TRBD1 (6 bases). With 4 bases removed from V and 11 bases from J, the gap between germline ends came to 18 bases. The CDR3 covers 13 residues. CDR1 and CDR2 (germline): SGHNT, YYREEE (reference sequence). The chain's CDR3 is CASSPDRSLEAFF. CDR3 DNA sequence: TGTGCCAGCAGCCCTGACAGGAGCCTTGAGGCTTTCTTT. The full variable domain, its missing parts supplied by reference TRBV5-4 and TRBJ1-1, is ETGVTQSPTHLIKTRGQQVTLRCSSQSGHNTVSWYQQALGQGPQFIFQYYREEENGRGNFPPRFSGLQFPNYSSELNVNALELDDSALYLCASSPDRSLEAFFGQGTRLTVV.

The chain couples TRBV5-1 to TRBJ2-6; TRBD2 is a possible D gene (5 bases). The V and J ends lost 1 base and 1 base respectively, with 9 bases between them. This CDR3 has 16 residues. In germline, CDR1 is SGHRS, CDR2 YFSETQ. The CDR3, as DNA: TGCGCCAGCAGCTTGAGCGGAAATTCTGGGGCCAACGTCCTGACTTTC. Protein sequence: CASSLSGNSGANVLTF.

The chain couples TRBV5-1 to TRBJ2-1, with 9 bases identical to TRBD1. The CDR3 runs to 16 residues. Germline V gene sequence: CDR1 SGHRS, CDR2 YFSETQ. Trimming took 3 bases from V and 6 from J; bases not matched to a gene: 10. CDR3 amino acids: CASSWTGTGFGNEQFF. DNA of the CDR3: TGCGCCAGCAGCTGGACCGGGACAGGGTTTGGCAATGAGCAGTTCTTC.

The rearrangement joins TRBV5-6 to TRBJ1-1; 10 nucleotides align to TRBD1. This CDR3 is built from 13 residues. Germline loops: CDR1 SGHDT, CDR2 YYEEEE. The J segment lost 4 bases and the V segment lost 4 bases, leaving 1 base of the junction unmatched. The CDR3: CASSRDRGTEAFF. DNA for the CDR3: TGTGCCAGCAGCCGGGACAGGGGCACTGAAGCTTTCTTT.

In DNA, the CDR3 is TGTGCCAGCAGCAAATTCGAGGGGACAGGGGACAATCAGCCCCAGCATTTT. This translates into CASSKFEGTGDNQPQHF. V is TRBV7-6 and J is TRBJ1-5, with 10 bases identical to TRBD1. Germline V CDR1 and CDR2: SGHVS, FNYEAQ. This CDR3 contains 17 residues. With V trimmed by 5 bases and J by 3 bases, 10 bases remained unmatched. The full variable domain, rest sourced from reference TRBV7-6 and TRBJ1-5, is GAGVSQSPRYKVTKRGQDVALRCDPISGHVSLYWYRQALGQGPEFLTYFNYEAQQDKSGLPNDRFSAERPEGSISTLTIQRTEQRDSAMYRCASSKFEGTGDNQPQHFGDGTRLSIL.